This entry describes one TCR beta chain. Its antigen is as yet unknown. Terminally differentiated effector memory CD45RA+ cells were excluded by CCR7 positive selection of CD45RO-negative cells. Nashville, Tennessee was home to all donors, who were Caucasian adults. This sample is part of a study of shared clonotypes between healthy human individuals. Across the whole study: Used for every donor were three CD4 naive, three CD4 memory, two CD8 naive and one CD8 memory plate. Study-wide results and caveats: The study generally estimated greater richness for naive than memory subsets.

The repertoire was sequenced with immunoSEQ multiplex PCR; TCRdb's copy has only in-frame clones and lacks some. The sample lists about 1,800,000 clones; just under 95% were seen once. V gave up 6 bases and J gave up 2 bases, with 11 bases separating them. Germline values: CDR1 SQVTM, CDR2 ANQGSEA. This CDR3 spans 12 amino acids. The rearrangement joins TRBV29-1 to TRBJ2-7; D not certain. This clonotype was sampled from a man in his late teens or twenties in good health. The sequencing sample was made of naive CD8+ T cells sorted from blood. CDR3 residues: CSVRTDAYEQYF. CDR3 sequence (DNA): TGCAGCGTGAGGACCGACGCCTACGAGCAGTACTTC.